The clone carrying this T cell receptor beta chain showed up just a few times. The data derive from a study of blood T cells in healthy people across ages. Alongside a J-beta primer mix, a sample-barcoded 5' primer served in a second PCR lasting about 7 to 12 cycles. TCRdb reanalysed the 5' RACE reads using MiXCR and keeps one entry per CDR3 protein. The sample lists approximately 800,000 distinct CDR3 sequences, 25% seen once, with more than 3% in the top ten. These data were likewise used in another study, on T cells of mothers and their children.

This clonotype was sampled from a boy aged 5-17 years in good health. What was sequenced was blood.

CDR3 residues: CASSSRRDRELEPGEKLFF. CDR3 DNA: TGTGCCAGCAGCTCGCGACGGGACAGGGAACTTGAGCCGGGTGAAAAACTGTTTTTT. The chain is built from TRBV7-9 and TRBJ1-4; TRBD1 matches at 9 bases. V shed 4 bases and J 7 bases; nucleotides not matched to a gene: 19. The CDR3 length is 19 residues. Germline-derived CDR1 and CDR2 are SEHNR and FQNEAQ (reference sequence).